What follows are 26 T cell receptor beta chains derived from one specimen sequenced in a study of Ad26.COV2.S vaccination and SARS-CoV-2 variants. The data were produced by immunoSEQ multiplex PCR, yet TCRdb's version contains in-frame clones alone and is incomplete. Found here are more than 250,000 clones, approximately 89% of them singletons; the top ten hold more than 2.5%. The treatment: around 19 received Ad26.COV2.S at low or high dose, single or two shots; about 5 received placebo; per-sample allocation not given. Samples came from day 63 after the first vaccine or placebo injection. The material was peripheral blood, obtained in a trial of Ad26.COV2.S vaccine versus placebo. The source is a person between 18 and 59 years old who received the Ad26.COV2.S COVID-19 vaccine or a placebo.

In its sample, this clone was seen once. The V and J genes are TRBV4-2 and TRBJ2-7, with 9 bases that match TRBD1. The V gene's germline CDR1 is LGHNA and CDR2 YNFKEQ. The V and J ends lost 5 bases and 0 bases, in that order; junction bases with no gene match: 5. This CDR3 spans 15 amino acids. For the CDR3, the DNA is TGTGCCAGCAGCGGTGGACAGGGGCACTCCTACGAGCAGTACTTC. This sequence encodes CASSGGQGHSYEQYF.

V gene TRBV30 combines with J gene TRBJ1-1; the D is unclear. The CDR3 extends over 12 amino acids. Germline CDR1 reads GTSNPN; CDR2 reads SVGIG (reference sequence). Trimming removed 4 bases from V and 6 bases from J, with 12 bases in between. The CDR3 is CAWMEASPEAFF. The CDR3 region has the DNA TGTGCCTGGATGGAGGCCTCCCCTGAAGCTTTCTTT. The full variable domain, rest sourced from reference TRBV30 and TRBJ1-1, is SQTIHQWPATLVQPVGSPLSLECTVEGTSNPNLYWYRQAAGRGLQLLFYSVGIGQISSEVPQNLSASRPQDRQFILSSKKLLLSDSGFYLCAWMEASPEAFFGQGTRLTVV.

The chain employs TRBV12-3 or TRBV12-4 and TRBJ1-1; no reliable D call. V gave up 4 bases and J gave up 0 bases, with 6 bases separating them. The CDR3 consists of 13 residues. CDR3 bases: TGTGCCAGCAGTTCCTCGATGAACACTGAAGCTTTCTTT. This sequence encodes CASSSSMNTEAFF.

This chain links TRBV5-6 with TRBJ1-2, with D possibly matching TRBD1 (5 bases). Germline CDR1 and CDR2: SGHDT and YYEEEE. The CDR3 runs 14 residues. Trimming removed 0 bases from V and 4 bases from J, with 10 bases in between. In DNA form, the CDR3 reads TGTGCCAGCAGCTTGGGGAGGGGCTCCTATGGCTACACCTTC. Residues: CASSLGRGSYGYTF. The full variable domain, completed using reference TRBV5-6 and TRBJ1-2, is DAGVTQSPTHLIKTRGQQVTLRCSPKSGHDTVSWYQQALGQGPQFIFQYYEEEERQRGNFPDRFSGHQFPNYSSELNVNALLLGDSALYLCASSLGRGSYGYTFGSGTRLTVV.

The chain couples TRBV7-2 to TRBJ2-7; 7 bases match TRBD1. Germline trimming cut 5 bases from V and 0 bases from J; bases unmatched to any gene: 7. Germline lookup yields CDR1 SGHTA and CDR2 FQGNSA. The CDR3 is 15 residues long. The CDR3 DNA follows: TGTGCCAGCAGCACTCGACAGGGTCCCTCCTACGAGCAGTACTTC. Amino acid sequence: CASSTRQGPSYEQYF.

This clone was observed a single time. The V and J genes are TRBV5-1 and TRBJ2-5, with unresolved D. The length of the CDR3 is 15 residues. V was cut by 0 bases and J by 2 bases, with 11 bases left in between. Germline values: CDR1 SGHRS, CDR2 YFSETQ. In DNA form, the CDR3 reads TGCGCCAGCAGCTTGGAGGTAGGGTCTCAAGAGACCCAGTACTTC. Its translation is CASSLEVGSQETQYF. The full variable domain, its missing parts supplied by reference TRBV5-1 and TRBJ2-5, is KAGVTQTPRYLIKTRGQQVTLSCSPISGHRSVSWYQQTPGQGLQFLFEYFSETQRNKGNFPGRFSGRQFSNSRSEMNVSTLELGDSALYLCASSLEVGSQETQYFGPGTRLLVL.

The chain combines TRBV7-9 with TRBJ2-7; weak D call: TRBD2 (6 bases). CDR3 length: 14 residues. The germline V and J ends were trimmed by 3 bases and 3 bases, with 12 bases remaining between them. Germline CDR1 SEHNR, CDR2 FQNEAQ (reference sequence). This chain's CDR3 is CASSFVGGGYEQYF. CDR3 DNA sequence: TGTGCCAGCAGCTTTGTGGGGGGAGGCTACGAGCAGTACTTC. The full variable domain, in which reference TRBV7-9 and TRBJ2-7 provide the parts outside the CDR3, is DTGVSQNPRHKITKRGQNVTFRCDPISEHNRLYWYRQTLGQGPEFLTYFQNEAQLEKSRLLSDRFSAERPKGSFSTLEIQRTEQGDSAMYLCASSFVGGGYEQYFGPGTRLTVT.

The chain combines TRBV27 with TRBJ1-1; TRBD1 matches 10 bases. This CDR3 has 15 amino acids. V dropped 5 bases and J dropped 5; count of bases not matched to a gene: 8. Germline values: CDR1 MNHEY, CDR2 SMNVEV (reference sequence). The CDR3 nucleotides are TGTGCCAGCAGTCAACGGACAGGGGGAAGGACTGAAGCTTTCTTT. Its translation is CASSQRTGGRTEAFF.

CDR3 amino acids: CASSWGDNEQYF. The DNA of the CDR3 is TGCGCCAGCAGCTGGGGGGATAACGAGCAGTACTTC. This chain connects TRBV5-1 to TRBJ2-7; TRBD2 is a possible D gene (6 bases). The germline V gene has CDR1 SGHRS and CDR2 YFSETQ. Trimming removed 3 bases at V and 5 bases at J, with 9 bases between. CDR3 size: 12 residues. Variable domain in full (rest from reference TRBV5-1 and TRBJ2-7): KAGVTQTPRYLIKTRGQQVTLSCSPISGHRSVSWYQQTPGQGLQFLFEYFSETQRNKGNFPGRFSGRQFSNSRSEMNVSTLELGDSALYLCASSWGDNEQYFGPGTRLTVT.

This clone was found a few times. This chain links TRBV6-2 or TRBV6-3 with TRBJ1-2; 7 nucleotides align to TRBD1. CDR1 is MNHEY, CDR2 SVGEGT, per germline. V was clipped by 6 bases and J by 5 bases; unmatched bases: 9. The CDR3 is 14 residues long. The CDR3 spells CASSERQGRYGYTF. CDR3 DNA: TGTGCCAGCAGCGAGAGACAGGGACGGTATGGCTACACCTTC.

The CDR3: CASSSLGQGSEQFF. CDR3 in DNA: TGCGCCAGCAGCTCTCTGGGACAGGGGTCTGAGCAGTTCTTC. The chain couples TRBV5-1 to TRBJ2-1; 10 bases line up with TRBD1. The CDR3 is 14 amino acids. Germline CDR1 SGHRS, CDR2 YFSETQ. The junction had 6 bases not matched to a gene; V was cut back by 3 bases and J by 9 bases.

The V gene is TRBV15, the J gene TRBJ1-1, with 8 bases matching TRBD1. J was trimmed by 2 bases and V by 4 bases; bases with no gene match: 6. This CDR3 is built from 15 residues. Germline loops: CDR1 LNHNV, CDR2 YYDKDF (reference sequence). CDR3 in DNA: TGTGCCACCAGCATCGACAGGGGTCGAAACACTGAAGCTTTCTTT. Translating it yields CATSIDRGRNTEAFF.

The gene calls are TRBV19 and TRBJ1-2, with 7 bases matching TRBD1. Germline CDR1 is LNHDA and CDR2 is SQIVND (reference sequence). Trimming cost V 3 bases and J 4 bases; bases outside gene matches: 8. The CDR3 is 15 residues long. This CDR3 is CASSIWDRPSYGYTF. CDR3 coding DNA: TGTGCCAGTAGTATTTGGGACAGACCCTCCTATGGCTACACCTTC.

The sample holds one count of this clone. This chain links TRBV7-2 with TRBJ2-3; D gene ambiguous. CDR1 is SGHTA and CDR2 is FQGNSA in the germline V gene. The CDR3 consists of 14 residues. V dropped 3 bases and J dropped 3 bases, with 10 bases sitting between them. The CDR3 DNA sequence: TGTGCCAGCAGCTTTATCACGAGGACAGATACGCAGTATTTT. Its translation: CASSFITRTDTQYF.

The V gene is TRBV9, the J gene TRBJ1-1; D is ambiguous. Trimming left V 4 bases short and J 1 base short, with 8 bases between. The CDR3 covers 13 residues. The V gene's germline CDR1 is SGDLS and CDR2 YYNGEE. CDR3 in amino acids: CASSSRWNTEAFF. CDR3 bases: TGTGCCAGCAGCTCGCGATGGAACACTGAAGCTTTCTTT.

The V call is TRBV7-2, the J call TRBJ1-1; D may be TRBD1 (5 bases). Germline-derived CDR1 and CDR2 are SGHTA and FQGNSA. The CDR3 is made up of 14 amino acids. With 0 bases removed from V and 7 bases from J, the gap between germline ends came to 12 bases. In DNA, the CDR3 is TGTGCCAGCAGCTTAGCTCGGGCCAGGGATGAAGCTTTCTTT. Residues: CASSLARARDEAFF.

The V call is TRBV5-1, the J call TRBJ2-7, with D perhaps TRBD2 (5 bases). Trimming took 0 bases from V and 2 from J, leaving 12 bases between them. CDR3 length: 15 amino acids. Germline CDR1 SGHRS, CDR2 YFSETQ. CDR3 DNA: TGCGCCAGCAGCTTGGGTGGTCCGGGGACCTACGAGCAGTACTTC. Residues: CASSLGGPGTYEQYF.

This chain uses TRBV7-2 with TRBJ2-2, with 14 positions matching TRBD2. V trimming: 4 bases; J trimming: 7 bases; junction bases outside the gene matches: 2. The CDR3 has 15 residues. CDR1 and CDR2 (germline): SGHTA, FQGNSA. CDR3 DNA sequence: TGTGCCAGCAGCTCGGGACTAGCGGGAGTCGGGGAGCTGTTTTTT. Its translation is CASSSGLAGVGELFF. Combining the CDR3 with reference TRBV7-2 and TRBJ2-2 gives the whole variable domain GAGVSQSPSNKVTEKGKDVELRCDPISGHTALYWYRQSLGQGLEFLIYFQGNSAPDKSGLPSDRFSAERTGGSVSTLTIQRTQQEDSAVYLCASSSGLAGVGELFFGEGSRLTVL.

The rearrangement links TRBV9 to TRBJ2-3; 7 bases map to TRBD2. This CDR3 region has 17 residues. The V gene end was trimmed by 2 bases and the J gene end by 0 bases; junction bases not matched to a gene: 9. Germline CDR1 reads SGDLS; CDR2 reads YYNGEE. The CDR3 loop reads CASSVGSGLRSTDTQYF. CDR3 DNA: TGTGCCAGCAGCGTTGGTAGCGGGCTCCGAAGCACAGATACGCAGTATTTT.

The rearrangement joins TRBV19 to TRBJ2-1; no clear D. The CDR3 extends over 11 amino acids. V was cut by 1 base and J by 7 bases, with 2 bases left in between. Germline assignment: CDR1 LNHDA and CDR2 SQIVND (reference sequence). CDR3 nucleotide sequence: TGTGCCAGTAGTATAGTGAATGAGCAGTTCTTC. Protein sequence: CASSIVNEQFF.

The V call is TRBV7-9, the J call TRBJ1-6; a weak D match, TRBD1 (5 bases). CDR3 length equals 14 residues. Germline lookup yields CDR1 SEHNR and CDR2 FQNEAQ (reference sequence). V was trimmed by 8 bases and J by 2 bases, leaving 10 bases between them. The CDR3 bases are TGTGCCAGCCAGACAGACCCCTATAATTCACCCCTCCACTTT. Translating gives CASQTDPYNSPLHF.

J is TRBJ1-2 and V is TRBV9; 7 bases agree with TRBD1. Per the germline V gene, CDR1 is SGDLS and CDR2 is YYNGEE. The ends lost 3 bases at V and 8 bases at J; junction bases unmatched: 10. The CDR3 loop spans 14 amino acids. The CDR3 DNA is TGTGCCAGCAGCGCCCGACAGGGATCGAAGGGCTACACCTTC. Its translation: CASSARQGSKGYTF.

The gene calls are TRBV7-3 and TRBJ2-7; D unresolved. Germline V gene lookup returns CDR1 SGHTA and CDR2 FQGTGA. The CDR3 extends over 14 amino acids. Trimming took 2 bases from V and 7 from J, leaving 15 bases between them. The CDR3 region is CASSLGVPFGEQYF. The DNA for the CDR3 is TGTGCCAGCAGCTTAGGGGTCCCCTTTGGAGAGCAGTACTTC.

The chain carries TRBV11-2 and TRBJ2-1; 7 nucleotides agree with TRBD2. The germline V gene has CDR1 SGHAT and CDR2 FQNNGV. Trimming took 3 bases from V and 5 from J; bases not matched to a gene: 10. This CDR3 has 16 amino acids. CDR3 DNA sequence: TGTGCCAGCAGCTTTCCTTTAGGAGCGGGGCACAATGAGCAGTTCTTC. This sequence encodes CASSFPLGAGHNEQFF.

The chain couples TRBV27 to TRBJ1-1; D is unclear. The CDR3 length is 15 residues. Germline-derived CDR1 and CDR2 are MNHEY and SMNVEV (reference sequence). The V and J ends lost 5 bases and 0 bases respectively, with 13 bases between them. CDR3 coding DNA: TGTGCCAGCAGTCCTCGAACCGTTATGAACACTGAAGCTTTCTTT. Translation: CASSPRTVMNTEAFF.

J is TRBJ2-7 and V is TRBV7-9; the match to TRBD1 covers 7 bases. V dropped 1 base and J dropped 3; count of bases not matched to a gene: 6. CDR3 size: 15 residues. Germline lookup yields CDR1 SEHNR and CDR2 FQNEAQ (reference sequence). This CDR3 is CASSLGGQDNYEQYF. The CDR3, as DNA: TGTGCCAGCAGCTTAGGCGGACAGGACAACTACGAGCAGTACTTC.